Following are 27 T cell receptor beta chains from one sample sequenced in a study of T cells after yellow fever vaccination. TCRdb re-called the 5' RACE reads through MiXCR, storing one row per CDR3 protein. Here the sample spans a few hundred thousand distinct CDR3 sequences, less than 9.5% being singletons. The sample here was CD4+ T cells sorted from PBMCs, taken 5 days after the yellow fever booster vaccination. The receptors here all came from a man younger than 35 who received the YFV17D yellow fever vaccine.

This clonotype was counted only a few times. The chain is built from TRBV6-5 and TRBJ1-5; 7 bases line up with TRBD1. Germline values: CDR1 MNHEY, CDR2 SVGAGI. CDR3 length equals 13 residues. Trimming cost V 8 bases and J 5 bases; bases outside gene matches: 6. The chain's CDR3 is CASGFDRDQPQHF. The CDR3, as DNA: TGTGCCAGCGGATTCGACAGGGATCAGCCCCAGCATTTT.

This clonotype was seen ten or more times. CDR3 in DNA: TGTGCCAGCAGCACTCAAACTGAACAAGAGACCCAGTACTTC. It is translated as CASSTQTEQETQYF. This chain connects TRBV4-2 to TRBJ2-5; no firm D call. The ends were cut back, 5 bases at V and 2 bases at J, with 12 bases in the middle. Germline V CDR1 and CDR2: LGHNA, YNFKEQ. The CDR3 extends over 14 amino acids.

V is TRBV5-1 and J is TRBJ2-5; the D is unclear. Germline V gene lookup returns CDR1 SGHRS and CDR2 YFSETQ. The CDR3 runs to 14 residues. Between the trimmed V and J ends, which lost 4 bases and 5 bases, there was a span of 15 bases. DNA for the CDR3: TGCGCCAGCAGCCCGAAGGATGGGATTGAGACCCAGTACTTC. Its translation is CASSPKDGIETQYF.

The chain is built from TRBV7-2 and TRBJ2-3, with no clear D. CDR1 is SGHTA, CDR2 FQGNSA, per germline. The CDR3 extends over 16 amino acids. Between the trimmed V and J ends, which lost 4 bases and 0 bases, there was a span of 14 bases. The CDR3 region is CASSSYSRSSTDTQYF. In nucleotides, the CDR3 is TGTGCCAGCAGCTCATATAGCCGGTCTAGCACAGATACGCAGTATTTT.

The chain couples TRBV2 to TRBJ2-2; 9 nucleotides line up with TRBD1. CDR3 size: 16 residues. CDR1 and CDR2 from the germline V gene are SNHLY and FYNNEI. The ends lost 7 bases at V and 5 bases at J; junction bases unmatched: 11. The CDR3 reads CASTTHRGPGTGELFF. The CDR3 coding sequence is TGTGCCAGCACTACCCACAGGGGGCCGGGGACCGGGGAGCTGTTTTTT. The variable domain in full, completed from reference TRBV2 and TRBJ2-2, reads EPEVTQTPSHQVTQMGQEVILRCVPISNHLYFYWYRQILGQKVEFLVSFYNNEISEKSEIFDDQFSVERPDGSNFTLKIRSTKLEDSAMYFCASTTHRGPGTGELFFGEGSRLTVL.

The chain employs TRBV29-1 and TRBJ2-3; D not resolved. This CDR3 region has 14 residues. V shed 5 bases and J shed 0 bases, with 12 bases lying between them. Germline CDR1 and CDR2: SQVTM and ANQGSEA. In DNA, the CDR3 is TGCAGCGTTACCCGAGGAACTAGCACAGATACGCAGTATTTT. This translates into CSVTRGTSTDTQYF.

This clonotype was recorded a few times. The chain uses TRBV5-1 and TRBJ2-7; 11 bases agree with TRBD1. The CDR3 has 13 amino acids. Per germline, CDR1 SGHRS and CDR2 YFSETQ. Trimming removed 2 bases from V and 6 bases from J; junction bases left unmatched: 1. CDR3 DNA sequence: TGCGCCAGCAGCTTCGGGACAGGGGGCGAGCAGTACTTC. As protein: CASSFGTGGEQYF. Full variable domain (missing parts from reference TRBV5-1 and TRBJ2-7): KAGVTQTPRYLIKTRGQQVTLSCSPISGHRSVSWYQQTPGQGLQFLFEYFSETQRNKGNFPGRFSGRQFSNSRSEMNVSTLELGDSALYLCASSFGTGGEQYFGPGTRLTVT.

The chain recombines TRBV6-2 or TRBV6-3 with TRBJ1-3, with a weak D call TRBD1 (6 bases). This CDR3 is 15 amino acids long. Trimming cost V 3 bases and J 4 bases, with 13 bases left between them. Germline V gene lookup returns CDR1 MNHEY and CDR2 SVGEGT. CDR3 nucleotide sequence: TGTGCCAGCAGTTATCAGGGGCGTCGAGGAAACACCATATATTTT. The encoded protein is CASSYQGRRGNTIYF.

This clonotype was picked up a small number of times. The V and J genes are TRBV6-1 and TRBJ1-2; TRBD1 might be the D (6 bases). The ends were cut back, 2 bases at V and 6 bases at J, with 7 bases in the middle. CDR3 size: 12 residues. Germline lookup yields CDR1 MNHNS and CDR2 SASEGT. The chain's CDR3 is CASSEHRDGYTF. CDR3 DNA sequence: TGTGCCAGCAGTGAACACAGGGATGGCTACACCTTC.

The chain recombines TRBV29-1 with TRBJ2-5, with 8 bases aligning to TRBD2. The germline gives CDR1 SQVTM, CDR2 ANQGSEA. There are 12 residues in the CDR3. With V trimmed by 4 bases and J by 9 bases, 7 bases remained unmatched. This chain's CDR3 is CSVGRGESPQYF. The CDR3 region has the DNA TGCAGCGTTGGGCGGGGGGAGAGTCCCCAGTACTTC.

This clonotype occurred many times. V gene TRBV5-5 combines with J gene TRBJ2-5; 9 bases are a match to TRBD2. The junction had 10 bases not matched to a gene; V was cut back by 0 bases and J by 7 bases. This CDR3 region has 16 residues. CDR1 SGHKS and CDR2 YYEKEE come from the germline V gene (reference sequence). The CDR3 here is CASSLEASGDIRTQYF. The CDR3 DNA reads TGTGCCAGCAGCTTGGAGGCTAGCGGGGATATTAGGACCCAGTACTTC. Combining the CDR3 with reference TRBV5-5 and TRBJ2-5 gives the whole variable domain DAGVTQSPTHLIKTRGQQVTLRCSPISGHKSVSWYQQVLGQGPQFIFQYYEKEERGRGNFPDRFSARQFPNYSSELNVNALLLGDSALYLCASSLEASGDIRTQYFGPGTRLLVL.

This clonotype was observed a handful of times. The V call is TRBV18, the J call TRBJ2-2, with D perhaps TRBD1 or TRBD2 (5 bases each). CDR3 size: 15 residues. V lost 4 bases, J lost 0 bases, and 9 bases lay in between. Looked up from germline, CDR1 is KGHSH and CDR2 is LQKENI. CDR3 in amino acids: CASSQGTANTGELFF. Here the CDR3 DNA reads TGTGCCAGCTCACAGGGGACGGCGAACACCGGGGAGCTGTTTTTT.

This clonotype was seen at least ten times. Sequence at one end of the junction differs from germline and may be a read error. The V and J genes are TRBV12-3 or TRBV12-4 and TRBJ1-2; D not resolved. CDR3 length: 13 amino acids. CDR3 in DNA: TGTGCCAGCAGTTTCACCGGTGGCTATGGTTACACCTTC. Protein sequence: CASSFTGGYGYTF.

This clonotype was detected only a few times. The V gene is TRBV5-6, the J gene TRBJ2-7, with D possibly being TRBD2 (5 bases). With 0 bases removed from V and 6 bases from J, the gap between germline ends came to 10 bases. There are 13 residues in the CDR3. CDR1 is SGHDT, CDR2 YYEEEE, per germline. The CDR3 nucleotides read TGTGCCAGCAGCTTGGTCTTAGGAGGCGAGCAGTACTTC. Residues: CASSLVLGGEQYF.

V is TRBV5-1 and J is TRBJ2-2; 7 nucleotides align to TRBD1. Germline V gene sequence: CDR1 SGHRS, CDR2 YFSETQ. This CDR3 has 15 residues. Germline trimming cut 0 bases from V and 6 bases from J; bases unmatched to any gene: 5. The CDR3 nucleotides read TGCGCCAGCAGCTTGGGACAGGGTATCCCCGGGGAGCTGTTTTTT. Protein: CASSLGQGIPGELFF.

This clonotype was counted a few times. CDR3 sequence reads: CASSADRYNTEAFF. The CDR3 DNA follows: TGTGCCAGCAGCGCGGACAGGTATAACACTGAAGCTTTCTTT. This rearrangement joins TRBV11-2 to TRBJ1-1; 7 bases agree with TRBD1. The V segment lost 5 bases and the J segment 2 bases; nucleotides outside the gene matches: 5. The CDR3 is 14 amino acids. CDR1 and CDR2 from the germline V gene are SGHAT and FQNNGV. Together with reference TRBV11-2 and TRBJ1-1, the CDR3 gives the full variable domain: EAGVAQSPRYKIIEKRQSVAFWCNPISGHATLYWYQQILGQGPKLLIQFQNNGVVDDSQLPKDRFSAERLKGVDSTLKIQPAKLEDSAVYLCASSADRYNTEAFFGQGTRLTVV.

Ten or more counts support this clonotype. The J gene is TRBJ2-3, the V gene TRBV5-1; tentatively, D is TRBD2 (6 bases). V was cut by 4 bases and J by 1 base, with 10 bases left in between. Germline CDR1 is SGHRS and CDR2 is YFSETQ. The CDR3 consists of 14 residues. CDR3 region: CASSPGLGTDTQYF. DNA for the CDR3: TGCGCCAGCAGCCCGGGACTCGGCACAGATACGCAGTATTTT.

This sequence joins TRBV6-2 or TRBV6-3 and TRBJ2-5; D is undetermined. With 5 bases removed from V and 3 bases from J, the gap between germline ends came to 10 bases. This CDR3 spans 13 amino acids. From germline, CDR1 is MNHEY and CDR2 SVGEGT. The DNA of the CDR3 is TGTGCCAGCAGTAATTTGGCGAAAGAGACCCAGTACTTC. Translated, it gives CASSNLAKETQYF.

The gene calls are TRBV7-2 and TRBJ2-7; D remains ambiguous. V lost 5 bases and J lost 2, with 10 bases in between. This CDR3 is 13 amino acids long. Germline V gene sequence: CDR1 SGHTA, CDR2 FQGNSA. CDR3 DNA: TGTGCCAGCAGCGCACAGCCCCCCTACGAGCAGTACTTC. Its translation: CASSAQPPYEQYF.

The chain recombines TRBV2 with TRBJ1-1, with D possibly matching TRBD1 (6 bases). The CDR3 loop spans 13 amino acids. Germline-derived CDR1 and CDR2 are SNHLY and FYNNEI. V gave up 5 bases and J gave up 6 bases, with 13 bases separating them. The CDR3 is CASSRNREAEAFF. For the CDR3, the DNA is TGTGCCAGCAGTCGGAACAGGGAGGCTGAAGCTTTCTTT.

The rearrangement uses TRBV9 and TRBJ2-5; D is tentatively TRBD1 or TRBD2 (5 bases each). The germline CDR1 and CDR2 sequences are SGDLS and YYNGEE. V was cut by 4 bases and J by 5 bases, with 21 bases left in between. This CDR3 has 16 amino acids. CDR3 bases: TGTGCCAGCAGCCCCGGGACGGGGAGCAACGTCGAGACCCAGTACTTC. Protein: CASSPGTGSNVETQYF.

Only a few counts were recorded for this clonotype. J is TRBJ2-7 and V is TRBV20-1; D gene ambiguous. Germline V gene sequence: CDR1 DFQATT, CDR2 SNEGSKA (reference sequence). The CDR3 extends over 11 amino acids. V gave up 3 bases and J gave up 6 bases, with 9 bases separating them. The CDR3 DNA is TGCAGTGCTAGGGCCGGTTTCGAGCAGTACGTC. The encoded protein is CSARAGFEQYV.

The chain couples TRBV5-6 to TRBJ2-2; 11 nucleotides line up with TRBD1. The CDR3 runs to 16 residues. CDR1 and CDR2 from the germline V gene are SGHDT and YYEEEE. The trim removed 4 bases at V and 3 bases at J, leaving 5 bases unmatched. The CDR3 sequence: CASSRGTGGDTGELFF. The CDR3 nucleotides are TGTGCCAGCAGCCGCGGGACAGGGGGGGACACCGGGGAGCTGTTTTTT.

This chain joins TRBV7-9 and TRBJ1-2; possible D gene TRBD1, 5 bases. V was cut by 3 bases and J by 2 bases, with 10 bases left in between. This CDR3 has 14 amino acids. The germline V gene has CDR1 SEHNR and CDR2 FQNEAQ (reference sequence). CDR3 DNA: TGTGCCAGCAGCTTGTCAGGGATGAACTATGGCTACACCTTC. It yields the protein CASSLSGMNYGYTF.

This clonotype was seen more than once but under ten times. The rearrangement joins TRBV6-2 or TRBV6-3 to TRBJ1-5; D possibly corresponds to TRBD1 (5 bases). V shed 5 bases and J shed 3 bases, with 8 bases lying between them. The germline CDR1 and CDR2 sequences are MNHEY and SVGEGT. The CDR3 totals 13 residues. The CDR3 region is CASSGTINQPQHF. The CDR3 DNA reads TGTGCCAGCAGTGGGACCATCAATCAGCCCCAGCATTTT.

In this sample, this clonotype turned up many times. The CDR3 nucleotides are TGCAGTGCGACCAGGGAGCTACATCAGCCCCAGCATTTT. It yields the protein CSATRELHQPQHF. V gene TRBV20-1 combines with J gene TRBJ1-5; a possible D gene is TRBD1 (5 bases). Germline V gene lookup returns CDR1 DFQATT and CDR2 SNEGSKA (reference sequence). The V gene lost 6 bases and the J gene lost 5 bases, with 14 bases spanning the gap. The CDR3 length is 13 residues.

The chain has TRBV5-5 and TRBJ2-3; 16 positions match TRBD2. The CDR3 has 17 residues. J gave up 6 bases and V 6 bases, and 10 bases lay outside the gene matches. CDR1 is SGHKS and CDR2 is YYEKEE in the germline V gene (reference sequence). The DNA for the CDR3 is TGTGCCAGCACCGGGACTAGCGGGGGGGTACTCGGGGATACGCAGTATTTT. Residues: CASTGTSGGVLGDTQYF.